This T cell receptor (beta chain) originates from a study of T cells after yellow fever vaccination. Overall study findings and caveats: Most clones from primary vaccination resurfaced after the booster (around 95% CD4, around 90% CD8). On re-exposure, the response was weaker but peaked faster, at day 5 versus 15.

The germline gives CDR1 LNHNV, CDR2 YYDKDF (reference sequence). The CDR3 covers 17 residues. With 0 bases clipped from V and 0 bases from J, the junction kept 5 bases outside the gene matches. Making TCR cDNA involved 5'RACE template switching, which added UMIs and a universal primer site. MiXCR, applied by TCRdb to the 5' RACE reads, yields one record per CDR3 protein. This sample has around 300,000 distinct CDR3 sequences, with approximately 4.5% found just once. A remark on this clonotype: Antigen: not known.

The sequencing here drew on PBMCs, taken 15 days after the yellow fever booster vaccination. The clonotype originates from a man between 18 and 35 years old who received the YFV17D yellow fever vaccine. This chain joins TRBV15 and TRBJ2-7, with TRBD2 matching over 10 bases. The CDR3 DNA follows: TGTGCCACCAGCAGAGAATCAGGACTAGCGGCCTCCTACGAGCAGTACTTC. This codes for CATSRESGLAASYEQYF.